Described below is a single T cell receptor beta chain sequence and its context. The antigen is undetermined. The TCR beta cDNA libraries carried unique molecular identifiers. Input populations of about 0.95 to 11 million T cells gave rise to approximately 480,000 cDNA molecules. TCRdb analysed the PCR reads with MiXCR anew, one entry per CDR3 protein. The table records roughly 800,000 distinct CDR3 sequences, around 45% of them present only once. This specimen belongs to a study of post-analysis software for immune sequencing data. Study at large: Both relapsing-remitting and secondary progressive multiple sclerosis featured among the disease courses, as did progressive-relapsing multiple sclerosis.

Germline trimming cut 3 bases from V and 0 bases from J; bases unmatched to any gene: 10. The CDR3 runs to 19 residues. Germline V gene data show CDR1 as KGHDR and CDR2 as SFDVKD. Study-wide results and caveats: Versus controls, multiple sclerosis patients showed significantly lower diversity (normalized Chao1). The study found TRBV5-6, TRBV5-1 and TRBV20-1 among a handful of TRBV segments more frequent in patients than controls. Strong co-clustering by F measure linked samples that shared a preparation batch.

The source material was blood. This TCR was recovered from a girl between 5 and 17 years old with multiple sclerosis. This rearrangement joins TRBV24-1 to TRBJ2-6, with 7 bases that match TRBD1. CDR3 in DNA: TGTGCCACCAGTGATGTGCCTGGGACAGTAAACTCTGGGGCCAACGTCCTGACTTTC. Translated, it gives CATSDVPGTVNSGANVLTF.